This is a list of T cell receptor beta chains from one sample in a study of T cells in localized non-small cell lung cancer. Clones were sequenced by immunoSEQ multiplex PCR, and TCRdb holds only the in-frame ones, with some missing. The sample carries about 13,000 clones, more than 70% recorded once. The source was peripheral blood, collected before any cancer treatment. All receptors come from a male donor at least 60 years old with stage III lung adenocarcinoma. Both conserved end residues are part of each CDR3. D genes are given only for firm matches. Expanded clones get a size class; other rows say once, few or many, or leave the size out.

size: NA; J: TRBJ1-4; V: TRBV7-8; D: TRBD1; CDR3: CASSLWGFGTGLNEKLFF; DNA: TGTGCCAGCAGCTTATGGGGGTTTGGGACAGGGCTTAATGAAAAACTGTTTTTT
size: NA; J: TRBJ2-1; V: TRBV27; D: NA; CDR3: CASSLTGTLLNEQFF; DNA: TGTGCCAGCAGTTTAACCGGGACACTCCTCAATGAGCAGTTCTTC
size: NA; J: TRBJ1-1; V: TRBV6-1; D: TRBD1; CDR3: CASSWDRRMNTEAFF; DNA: TGTGCCAGCAGTTGGGACAGAAGGATGAACACTGAAGCTTTCTTT
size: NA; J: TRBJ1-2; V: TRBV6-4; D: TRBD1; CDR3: CASSADRAGYTF; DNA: TGTGCCAGCAGCGCGGACAGGGCCGGCTACACCTTC
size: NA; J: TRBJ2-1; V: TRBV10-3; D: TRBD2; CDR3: CAISALAGAGYNEQFF; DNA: TGTGCCATCAGTGCCTTAGCGGGAGCCGGCTACAATGAGCAGTTCTTC
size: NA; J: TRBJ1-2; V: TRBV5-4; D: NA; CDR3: CASSPGGAQGYGYTF; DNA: TGTGCCAGCAGCCCTGGGGGGGCGCAGGGCTATGGCTACACCTTC
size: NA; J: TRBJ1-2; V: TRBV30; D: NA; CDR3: CAWTRGNYGYTF; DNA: TGTGCCTGGACAAGGGGAAACTATGGCTACACCTTC
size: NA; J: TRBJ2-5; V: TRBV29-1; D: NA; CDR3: CSVALVTETQYF; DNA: TGCAGCGTAGCCCTAGTCACAGAGACCCAGTACTTC
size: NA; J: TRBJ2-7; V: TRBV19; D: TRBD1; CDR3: CASRGPGQVSYEQYF; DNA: TGTGCCAGTAGGGGACCGGGACAGGTATCCTACGAGCAGTACTTC
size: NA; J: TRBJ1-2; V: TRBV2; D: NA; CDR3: CASGGEIHGYTF; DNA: TGTGCCAGCGGAGGGGAGATACATGGCTACACCTTC
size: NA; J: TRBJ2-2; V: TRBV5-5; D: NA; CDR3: CASSLKVSQGPGELFF; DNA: TGTGCCAGCAGCTTGAAAGTGAGTCAGGGCCCCGGGGAGCTGTTTTTT
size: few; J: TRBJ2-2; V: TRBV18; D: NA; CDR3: CASSPYRENTGELFF; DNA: TGTGCCAGCTCACCCTATCGGGAGAACACCGGGGAGCTGTTTTTT
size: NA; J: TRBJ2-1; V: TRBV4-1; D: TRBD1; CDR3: CASSQVPGQGRNEQFF; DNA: TGCGCCAGCAGCCAGGTTCCGGGACAGGGGAGGAATGAGCAGTTCTTC
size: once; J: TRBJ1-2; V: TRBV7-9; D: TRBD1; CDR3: CASSLKRTGGPYGYTF; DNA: TGTGCCAGCAGCTTAAAGCGGACAGGGGGGCCTTATGGCTACACCTTC
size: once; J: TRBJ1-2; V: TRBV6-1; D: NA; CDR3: CASSEDGNGYTF; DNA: TGTGCCAGCAGTGAAGACGGGAATGGCTACACCTTC
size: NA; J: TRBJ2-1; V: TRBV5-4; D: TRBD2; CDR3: CASSLDTGGPDNEQFF; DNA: TGTGCCAGCAGCTTGGACACGGGAGGGCCGGACAATGAGCAGTTCTTC
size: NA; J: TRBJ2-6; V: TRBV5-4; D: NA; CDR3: CASSFDRTLGANVLTF; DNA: TGTGCCAGCAGCTTTGACAGAACATTAGGGGCCAACGTCCTGACTTTC
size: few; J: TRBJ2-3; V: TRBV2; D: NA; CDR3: CASTQRAGRDTQYF; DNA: TGTGCCAGCACCCAGAGGGCAGGGAGGGATACGCAGTATTTT
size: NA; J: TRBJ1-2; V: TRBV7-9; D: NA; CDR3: CASSRILDGYTF; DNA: TGTGCCAGCAGCCGGATCCTCGACGGCTACACCTTC
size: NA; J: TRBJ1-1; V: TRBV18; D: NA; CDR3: CASSPGEGTEAFF; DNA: TGTGCCAGCTCACCGGGAGAAGGCACTGAAGCTTTCTTT
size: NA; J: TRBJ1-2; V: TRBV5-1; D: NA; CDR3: CASSLGPGDGGYTF; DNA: TGCGCCAGCAGCTTGGGACCAGGGGACGGAGGCTACACCTTC
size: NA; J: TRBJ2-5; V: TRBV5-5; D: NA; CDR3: CASSPEGQPRETQYF; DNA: TGCGCCAGCAGCCCTGAAGGACAGCCGAGGGAGACCCAGTACTTC
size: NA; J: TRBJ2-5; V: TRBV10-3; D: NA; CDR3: CAISESATPAETQYF; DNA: TGTGCCATCAGTGAGTCGGCGACCCCGGCGGAGACCCAGTACTTC
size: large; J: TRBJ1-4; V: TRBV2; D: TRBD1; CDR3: CASSVGGGREKLFF; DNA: TGTGCCAGCAGTGTTGGAGGGGGCAGGGAAAAACTGTTTTTT
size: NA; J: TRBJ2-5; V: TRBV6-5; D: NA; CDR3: CASSYRPGNSETQYF; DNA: TGTGCCAGCAGTTACCGGCCAGGGAACAGTGAGACCCAGTACTTC
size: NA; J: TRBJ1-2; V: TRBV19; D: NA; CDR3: CASRLTGGTYGYTF; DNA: TGTGCCAGTAGGCTAACGGGAGGAACCTATGGCTACACCTTC
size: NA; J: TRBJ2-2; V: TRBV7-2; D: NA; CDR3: CASSPIGWGAGSNTGELFF; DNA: TGTGCCAGCAGCCCCATAGGGTGGGGGGCTGGTAGCAACACCGGGGAGCTGTTTTTT
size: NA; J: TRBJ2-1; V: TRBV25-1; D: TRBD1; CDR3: CASSAQGQSYNEQFF; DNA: TGTGCCAGCAGTGCCCAGGGACAGAGCTACAATGAGCAGTTCTTC
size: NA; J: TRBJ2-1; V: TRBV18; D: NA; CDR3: CASSATGESNEQFF; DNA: TGTGCCAGCTCAGCAACCGGGGAATCGAATGAGCAGTTCTTC
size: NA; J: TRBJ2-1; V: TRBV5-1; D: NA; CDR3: CASSLDFGGTSGEQFF; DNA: TGCGCCAGCAGCTTGGACTTTGGGGGGACCTCGGGAGAGCAGTTCTTC